What follows describes a single T cell receptor beta chain. Its cognate antigen is unknown. A second PCR of roughly 7 to 11 cycles used a sample-barcoded 5' primer and a J-beta primer mix. TCRdb reanalysed the 5' RACE reads using MiXCR and keeps one entry per CDR3 protein. The repertoire holds 1.2 million to 1.5 million distinct CDR3 sequences, around 55% seen once, with more than 6% in the top ten. This sample is drawn from a study of blood T cells in healthy people across ages. Study findings and constraints: There was a strong correlation between TCR beta diversity and naive T cell percentage.

The V segment lost 0 bases and the J segment 12 bases; nucleotides outside the gene matches: 11. The CDR3 sequence is 15 residues long. CDR1 is SGHAT and CDR2 is FQNNGV in the germline V gene. The receptor's source is a man aged 18 to 29 in good health. The V call is TRBV11-2, the J call TRBJ1-2; 9 positions agree with TRBD1. Sample: blood. CDR3 nucleotide sequence: TGTGCCAGCAGCTTAGATCGAGGGACAGGGCCATTCGACACCTTC. This encodes CASSLDRGTGPFDTF.